This TCR beta chain derives from a study of shared clonotypes between healthy human individuals. The assay was immunoSEQ multiplex PCR, and TCRdb's table has in-frame clones only and misses some. The sample holds about 2.3 million clones, approximately 90% seen once. In the case of this clone: The antigen is not known. Other DNA sequences of this sample code for an identical CDR3.

The study enrolled healthy HIV-negative adults without recent acute infections or vaccinations as donors. Nashville, Tennessee was home to all donors, each a Caucasian adult. Investigators divided CD4+ cells into CD45RA+ naive and CD45RA-negative memory subsets. Regarding the study as a whole: Rarefaction showed sorted-subset sequencing was incomplete despite large depth.

The source material was naive CD4+ T cells from PBMCs. Specified subset: CD45RA+ positively selected. This TCR came from a young man in good health. Some clones in this sample may be carry-over from other donors' samples.

CDR3 loop: CASSPDRGNYGYTF. The CDR3 DNA is TGTGCCAGCAGCCCGGACCGGGGTAACTATGGCTACACCTTC. This chain uses TRBV9 with TRBJ1-2, with D unclear. Trimming stripped 4 bases from V and 1 base from J, with 11 bases between. Per the germline V gene, CDR1 is SGDLS and CDR2 is YYNGEE. The CDR3 length is 14 residues.